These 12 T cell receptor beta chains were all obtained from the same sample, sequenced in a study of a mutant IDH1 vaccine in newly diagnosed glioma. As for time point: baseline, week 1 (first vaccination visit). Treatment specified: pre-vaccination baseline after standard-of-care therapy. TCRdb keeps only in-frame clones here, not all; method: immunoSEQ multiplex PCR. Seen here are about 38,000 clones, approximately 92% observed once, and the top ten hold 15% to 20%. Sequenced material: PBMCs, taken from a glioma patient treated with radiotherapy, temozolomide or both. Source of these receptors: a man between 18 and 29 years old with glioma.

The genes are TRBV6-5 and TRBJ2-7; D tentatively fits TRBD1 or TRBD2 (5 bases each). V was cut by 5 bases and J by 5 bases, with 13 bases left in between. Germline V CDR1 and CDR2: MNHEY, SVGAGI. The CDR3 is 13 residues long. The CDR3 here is CASSRDEGNEQYF. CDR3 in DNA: TGTGCCAGCAGTCGGGACGAGGGGAACGAGCAGTACTTC.

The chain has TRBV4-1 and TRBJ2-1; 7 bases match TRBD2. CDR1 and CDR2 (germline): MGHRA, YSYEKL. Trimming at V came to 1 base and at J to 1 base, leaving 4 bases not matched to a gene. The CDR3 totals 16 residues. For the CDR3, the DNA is TGCGCCAGCAGCCAAGGGGCGGGAGTGTCCTACAATGAGCAGTTCTTC. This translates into CASSQGAGVSYNEQFF.

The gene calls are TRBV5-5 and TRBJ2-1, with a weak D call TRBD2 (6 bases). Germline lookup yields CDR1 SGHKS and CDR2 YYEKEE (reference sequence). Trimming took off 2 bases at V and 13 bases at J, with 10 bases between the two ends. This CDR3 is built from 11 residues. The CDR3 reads CASSFRGLQFF. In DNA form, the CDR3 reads TGTGCCAGCAGCTTCCGGGGACTTCAGTTCTTC.

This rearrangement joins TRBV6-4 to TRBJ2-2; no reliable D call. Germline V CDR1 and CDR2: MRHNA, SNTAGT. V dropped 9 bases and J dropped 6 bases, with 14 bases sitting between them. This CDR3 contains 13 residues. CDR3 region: CASQASGAGELFF. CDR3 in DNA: TGTGCCAGTCAGGCGTCCGGAGCCGGGGAGCTGTTTTTT.

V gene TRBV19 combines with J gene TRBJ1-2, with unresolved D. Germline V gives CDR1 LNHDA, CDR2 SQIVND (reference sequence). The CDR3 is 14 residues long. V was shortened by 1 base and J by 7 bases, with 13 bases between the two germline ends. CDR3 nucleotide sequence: TGTGCCAGTAGTATAGGTTCGGCTAAGGCTGGCTACACCTTC. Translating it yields CASSIGSAKAGYTF.

CDR3: CASSYSARGNTEAFF. The CDR3 bases are TGTGCCAGCAGTTACTCGGCCAGGGGTAACACTGAAGCTTTCTTT. This chain links TRBV6-5 with TRBJ1-1, with a weak D call TRBD1 (6 bases). V lost 0 bases and J lost 2, with 10 bases in between. The CDR3 is 15 amino acids. Germline loops: CDR1 MNHEY, CDR2 SVGAGI.

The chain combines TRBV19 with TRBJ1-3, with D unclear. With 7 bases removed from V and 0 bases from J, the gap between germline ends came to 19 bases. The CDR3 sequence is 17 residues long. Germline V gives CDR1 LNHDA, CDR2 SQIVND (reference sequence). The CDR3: CASTQNPATGSGNTIYF. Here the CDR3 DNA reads TGTGCCAGTACCCAAAACCCTGCCACGGGCTCTGGAAACACCATATATTTT.

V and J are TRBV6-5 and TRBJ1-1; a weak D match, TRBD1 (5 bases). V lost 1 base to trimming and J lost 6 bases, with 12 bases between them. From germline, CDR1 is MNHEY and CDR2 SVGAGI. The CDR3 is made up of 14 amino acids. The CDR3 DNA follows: TGTGCCAGCAGTTACTTGGAGGGGCCCTCTGAAGCTTTCTTT. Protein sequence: CASSYLEGPSEAFF.

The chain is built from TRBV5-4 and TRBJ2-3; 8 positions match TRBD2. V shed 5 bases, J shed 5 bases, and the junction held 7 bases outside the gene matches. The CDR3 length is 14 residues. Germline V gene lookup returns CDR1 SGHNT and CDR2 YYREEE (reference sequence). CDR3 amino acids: CASRIAAGEDTQYF. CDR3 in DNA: TGTGCCAGCAGAATTGCAGCGGGGGAAGATACGCAGTATTTT.

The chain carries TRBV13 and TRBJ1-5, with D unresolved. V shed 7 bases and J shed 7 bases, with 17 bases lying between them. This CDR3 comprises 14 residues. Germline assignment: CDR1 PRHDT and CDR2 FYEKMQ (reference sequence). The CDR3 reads CASTRGRTKQPQHF. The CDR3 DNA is TGTGCCAGCACCCGAGGACGCACGAAGCAGCCCCAGCATTTT.

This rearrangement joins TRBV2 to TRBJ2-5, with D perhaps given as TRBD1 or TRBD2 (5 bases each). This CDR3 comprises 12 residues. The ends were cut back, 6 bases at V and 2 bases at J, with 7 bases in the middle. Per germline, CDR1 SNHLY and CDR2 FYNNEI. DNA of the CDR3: TGTGCCAGCAGAGGGGAGCAAGAGACCCAGTACTTC. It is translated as CASRGEQETQYF.

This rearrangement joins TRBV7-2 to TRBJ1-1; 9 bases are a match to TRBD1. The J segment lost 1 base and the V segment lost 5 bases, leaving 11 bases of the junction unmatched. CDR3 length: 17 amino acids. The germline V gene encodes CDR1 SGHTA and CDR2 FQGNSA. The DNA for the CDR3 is TGTGCCAGCAGCCGGGCCGGGACAGGGAATAAGAACACTGAAGCTTTCTTT. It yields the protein CASSRAGTGNKNTEAFF.